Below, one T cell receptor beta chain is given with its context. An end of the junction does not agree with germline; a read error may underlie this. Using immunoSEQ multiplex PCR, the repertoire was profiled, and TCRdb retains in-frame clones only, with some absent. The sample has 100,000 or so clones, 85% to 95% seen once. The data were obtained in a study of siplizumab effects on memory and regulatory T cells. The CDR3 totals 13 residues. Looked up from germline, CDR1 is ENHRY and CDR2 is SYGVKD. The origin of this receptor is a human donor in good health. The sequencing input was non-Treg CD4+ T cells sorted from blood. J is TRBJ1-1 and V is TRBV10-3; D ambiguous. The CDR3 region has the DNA TGTGTCATCGGTGAGCACATGAACACTGAAGCTTTCTTT. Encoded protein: CVIGEHMNTEAFF.